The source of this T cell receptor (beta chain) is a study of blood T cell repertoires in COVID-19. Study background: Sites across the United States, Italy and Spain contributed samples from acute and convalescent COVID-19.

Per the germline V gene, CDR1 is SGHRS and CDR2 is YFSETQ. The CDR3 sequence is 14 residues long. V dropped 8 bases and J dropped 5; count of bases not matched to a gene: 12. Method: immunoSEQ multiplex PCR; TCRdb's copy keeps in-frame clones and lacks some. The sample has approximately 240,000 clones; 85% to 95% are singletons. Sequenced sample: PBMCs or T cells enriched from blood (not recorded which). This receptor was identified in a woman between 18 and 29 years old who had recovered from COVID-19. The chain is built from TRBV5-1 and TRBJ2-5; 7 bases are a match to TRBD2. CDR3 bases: TGCGCCAGTAACAGCGGGGCGCTGGGGGAGACCCAGTACTTC. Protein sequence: CASNSGALGETQYF.